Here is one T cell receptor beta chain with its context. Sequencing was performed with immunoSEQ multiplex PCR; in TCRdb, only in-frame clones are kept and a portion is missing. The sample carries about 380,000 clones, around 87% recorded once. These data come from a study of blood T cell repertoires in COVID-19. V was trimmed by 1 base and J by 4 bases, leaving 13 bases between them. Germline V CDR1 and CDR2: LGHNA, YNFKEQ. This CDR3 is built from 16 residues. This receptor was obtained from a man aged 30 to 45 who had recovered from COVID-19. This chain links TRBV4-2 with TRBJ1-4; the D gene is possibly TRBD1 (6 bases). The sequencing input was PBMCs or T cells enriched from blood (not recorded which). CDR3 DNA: TGTGCCAGCAGCCAAGCGAGGACAGATTATAATGAAAAACTGTTTTTT. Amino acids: CASSQARTDYNEKLFF.